The next 27 T cell receptor beta chains were all read from a single sample in a study of T-cell reconstitution after alpha-beta-depleted transplantation in children. Unique molecular identifiers were incorporated when the TCRbeta library was constructed. One entry per CDR3 protein results from TCRdb running MiXCR on the PCR reads. The top ten hold 5% to 7% of the sample, which has around 240,000 distinct CDR3 sequences, just under 8.5% seen once. The sequenced sample was PBMCs, mostly from graft donor cells, obtained 180 days after TCRalphabeta/CD19-depleted stem cell transplant. These receptors came from a male patient between 10 and 17 years old who had a stem cell transplant for acute lymphoblastic leukemia, so the T cells may come from the graft donor.

This clonotype occurred many times. The chain joins TRBV5-1 to TRBJ2-3, with 7 bases fitting TRBD2. The trim removed 6 bases at V and 0 bases at J, leaving 10 bases unmatched. The CDR3 loop spans 16 amino acids. Germline loops: CDR1 SGHRS, CDR2 YFSETQ. CDR3 in amino acids: CASTTRDYPSTDTQYF. CDR3 nucleotide sequence: TGCGCCAGCACAACGAGGGACTACCCTAGCACAGATACGCAGTATTTT.

In this sample, this clonotype turned up many times. V and J are TRBV28 and TRBJ2-7, with unresolved D. Germline lookup yields CDR1 MDHEN and CDR2 SYDVKM. V lost 5 bases and J 8 bases, leaving 13 bases between the germline ends. The CDR3 is 12 residues long. For the CDR3, the DNA is TGTGCCAGCAGTCCCGTCGGTCCCAAGCAGTACTTC. Its translation is CASSPVGPKQYF.

This clonotype was picked up many times. V is TRBV12-3 or TRBV12-4 and J is TRBJ2-7, with D hard to call. V was clipped by 3 bases and J by 7 bases, with 10 bases between them. CDR3 length: 12 residues. The CDR3 bases are TGTGCCAGCAGTTTGTTTCGGTCAGAGCAGTACTTC. This translates into CASSLFRSEQYF.

This clonotype was counted ten times or more. V and J are TRBV5-1 and TRBJ2-7; TRBD1 agrees at 9 bases. From germline, CDR1 is SGHRS and CDR2 YFSETQ. The CDR3 extends over 13 amino acids. Germline trimming cut 4 bases from V and 5 bases from J; bases unmatched to any gene: 4. Here the CDR3 reads CASSPGTGNEQYF. The CDR3, as DNA: TGCGCCAGCAGCCCAGGGACAGGGAACGAGCAGTACTTC.

The sample holds many counts of this clonotype. The rearrangement links TRBV9 to TRBJ2-1, with a possible D match to TRBD1 (5 bases). Between the trimmed V and J ends, which lost 0 bases and 1 base, there was a span of 11 bases. This CDR3 contains 16 residues. Germline CDR1 SGDLS, CDR2 YYNGEE. In DNA form, the CDR3 reads TGTGCCAGCAGCGTAGATTTAAGGGGTTCCTACAATGAGCAGTTCTTC. Its protein is CASSVDLRGSYNEQFF.

This clonotype was recorded at least ten times. The chain joins TRBV7-2 to TRBJ2-2, with 7 bases lining up with TRBD1. The V gene's germline CDR1 is SGHTA and CDR2 FQGNSA. The junction had 6 bases not matched to a gene; V was cut back by 4 bases and J by 4 bases. This CDR3 has 15 amino acids. The CDR3 DNA sequence: TGTGCCAGCAGCTCTTACAGGGGATCCACCGGGGAGCTGTTTTTT. This translates into CASSSYRGSTGELFF.

On this clonotype itself: With a much larger clone just one base away, this may be a read error. V is TRBV6-1 and J is TRBJ2-5, with D perhaps assigned TRBD1 or TRBD2 (5 bases each). CDR3 length: 14 residues. The V gene's germline CDR1 is MNHNS and CDR2 SASEGT. Trimming left V 6 bases short and J 5 bases short, with 16 bases between. The CDR3, as DNA: TGTGCCAGCAGCCCGTGGGGGACGGGGGAGACCCAGTACTTC. Protein product: CASSPWGTGETQYF.

In this sample, this clonotype turned up many times. This sequence joins TRBV7-9 and TRBJ2-7; TRBD1 is a possible D gene (6 bases). Per germline, CDR1 SEHNR and CDR2 FQNEAQ (reference sequence). This CDR3 comprises 15 residues. V was cut by 5 bases and J by 0 bases, with 14 bases left in between. The CDR3 sequence: CASSMGQGYSYEQYF. As DNA, the CDR3 is TGTGCCAGCAGCATGGGACAAGGGTACTCCTACGAGCAGTACTTC.

This clonotype was detected ten times or more. The chain recombines TRBV6-1 with TRBJ1-6, with 9 bases lining up with TRBD1. J gave up 2 bases and V 6 bases, and 5 bases lay outside the gene matches. The CDR3 totals 16 residues. CDR1 MNHNS and CDR2 SASEGT come from the germline V gene. The chain's CDR3 is CASSRDRETYNSPLHF. The CDR3 DNA sequence: TGTGCCAGCAGCCGGGACAGGGAGACCTATAATTCACCCCTCCACTTT.

In its sample, this clonotype was seen a few times. This chain joins TRBV20-1 and TRBJ1-6; a weak D match, TRBD1 (5 bases). Trimming pared 0 bases from V and 6 bases from J, leaving 9 bases between. CDR3 length: 14 amino acids. The germline CDR1 and CDR2 sequences are DFQATT and SNEGSKA (reference sequence). The CDR3 coding sequence is TGCAGTGCTAGAGAATGGCAGGGTAATTCACCCCTCCACTTT. Amino acid sequence: CSAREWQGNSPLHF.

This clonotype was observed many times. The chain links TRBV2 to TRBJ2-7, with no clear D. Trimming stripped 1 base from V and 3 bases from J, with 13 bases between. The CDR3 loop spans 15 amino acids. The V gene's germline CDR1 is SNHLY and CDR2 FYNNEI. In DNA, the CDR3 is TGTGCCAGCAGTGAAGGGGCAGGACGCCTCTACGAGCAGTACTTC. Translated, it gives CASSEGAGRLYEQYF.

This clonotype was detected many times. The chain uses TRBV20-1 and TRBJ2-3; possibly TRBD1 or TRBD2 for D (6 bases each). The germline V gene has CDR1 DFQATT and CDR2 SNEGSKA (reference sequence). CDR3 length: 14 residues. V was cut by 3 bases and J by 2 bases, with 12 bases left in between. CDR3 DNA sequence: TGCAGTGCTAGCGCGTGGGGGGCCACAGATACGCAGTATTTT. As protein: CSASAWGATDTQYF.

This clonotype was picked up many times. V and J are TRBV12-3 or TRBV12-4 and TRBJ2-7; D tentatively fits TRBD1 or TRBD2 (5 bases each). This CDR3 region has 14 residues. V shed 5 bases and J shed 6 bases, with 17 bases lying between them. The CDR3 DNA follows: TGTGCCAGCAGTCACCGGGGCTCTGGGGGCGAGCAGTACTTC. Amino acids: CASSHRGSGGEQYF.

As concerns this clonotype: A read error may explain this, as a much larger clone is one base away. The J gene is TRBJ2-1, the V gene TRBV4-1; 10 bases align to TRBD2. Trimming removed 4 bases from V and 12 bases from J; junction bases left unmatched: 18. The CDR3 contains 17 residues. The germline V gene encodes CDR1 MGHRA and CDR2 YSYEKL. The CDR3 nucleotides read TGCGCCAGCAGCCGAAGCTCTAGCGGGAGTCCCAGGGATGGGCAGTTCTTC. It codes for CASSRSSSGSPRDGQFF.

This clonotype was seen only a few times. The chain couples TRBV2 to TRBJ2-6, with D unclear. The CDR3 sequence is 15 residues long. Looked up from germline, CDR1 is SNHLY and CDR2 is FYNNEI. Between the trimmed V and J ends, which lost 6 bases and 0 bases, there was a span of 9 bases. CDR3 residues: CASRPEDSGANVLTF. For the CDR3, the DNA is TGTGCCAGCAGACCCGAAGACTCTGGGGCCAACGTCCTGACTTTC.

The sample holds many counts of this clonotype. The chain uses TRBV28 and TRBJ2-7; D unresolved. The germline V and J ends were trimmed by 8 bases and 0 bases, with 8 bases remaining between them. Germline CDR1 MDHEN, CDR2 SYDVKM. The CDR3 spans 12 residues. The CDR3: CASGTLSYEQYF. In DNA form, the CDR3 reads TGTGCCAGCGGCACTCTCTCCTACGAGCAGTACTTC. The full variable domain, with the rest looked up from reference TRBV28 and TRBJ2-7, is DVKVTQSSRYLVKRTGEKVFLECVQDMDHENMFWYRQDPGLGLRLIYFSYDVKMKEKGDIPEGYSVSREKKERFSLILESASTNQTSMYLCASGTLSYEQYFGPGTRLTVT.

This clonotype was recorded at least ten times. The rearrangement uses TRBV12-3 or TRBV12-4 and TRBJ2-7; D might be TRBD2 (6 bases). V shed 5 bases and J shed 3 bases, with 17 bases lying between them. There are 15 residues in the CDR3. The CDR3 loop is CASSISSGSNYEQYF. In DNA form, the CDR3 reads TGTGCCAGCAGTATAAGTTCCGGGAGCAACTACGAGCAGTACTTC.

As to this clonotype: This sequence may be a read error, since a much larger clone differs from it by one base. The chain links TRBV20-1 to TRBJ2-7; no reliable D call. The CDR3 spans 12 residues. CDR1 and CDR2 from the germline V gene are DFQATT and SNEGSKA (reference sequence). V was clipped by 0 bases and J by 3 bases, with 6 bases between them. The CDR3 sequence: CSAREKYYEQYF. Here the CDR3 DNA reads TGCAGTGCTAGAGAGAAATACTACGAGCAGTACTTC.

This clonotype was counted many times. The J gene is TRBJ2-7, the V gene TRBV28, with no clear D. V was pared by 4 bases and J by 1 base, with 14 bases between. Germline V lookup: CDR1 MDHEN, CDR2 SYDVKM. The length of the CDR3 is 15 residues. The CDR3 loop is CASSSPGPQSYEQYF. CDR3 DNA: TGTGCCAGCAGTTCTCCCGGACCGCAATCCTACGAGCAGTACTTC.

This clonotype occurred many times. V is TRBV24-1 and J is TRBJ2-2, with D maybe TRBD1 (6 bases). Trimming removed 5 bases from V and 2 bases from J, with 8 bases in between. This CDR3 region has 14 residues. CDR1 and CDR2 (germline): KGHDR, SFDVKD. CDR3 coding DNA: TGTGCCACCAGTGGACAGGTCAACACCGGGGAGCTGTTTTTT. Translated, it gives CATSGQVNTGELFF.

In its sample, this clonotype was seen many times. The chain carries TRBV28 and TRBJ1-2; no definite D call. Germline V gene data show CDR1 as MDHEN and CDR2 as SYDVKM. The CDR3 loop spans 13 amino acids. V lost 7 bases, J lost 3 bases, and 12 bases lay in between. The CDR3 region has the DNA TGTGCCAGCACCCCCTCGGGTTACTATGGCTACACCTTC. Translating gives CASTPSGYYGYTF.

There are many counts of this clonotype. This sequence joins TRBV20-1 and TRBJ2-5; 12 nucleotides line up with TRBD2. The V segment lost 2 bases and the J segment 1 base; nucleotides outside the gene matches: 8. Germline CDR1 reads DFQATT; CDR2 reads SNEGSKA (reference sequence). CDR3 length: 17 residues. The CDR3 here is CSARRLAGGQVQETQYF. The CDR3 DNA reads as TGCAGTGCTAGACGCCTAGCGGGAGGGCAGGTCCAAGAGACCCAGTACTTC.

This clonotype was picked up many times. The gene calls are TRBV6-5 and TRBJ1-6; D uncertain. There are 13 residues in the CDR3. Trimming shortened V by 2 bases and J by 11 bases, and 10 bases separated the two germline ends. Looked up from germline, CDR1 is MNHEY and CDR2 is SVGAGI. The CDR3 DNA reads as TGTGCCAGCAGTTACGGATCTAGGCCACCCCTCCACTTT. This sequence encodes CASSYGSRPPLHF.

This clonotype was detected many times. The V call is TRBV6-1, the J call TRBJ2-3; 7 positions match TRBD1. CDR1 is MNHNS, CDR2 SASEGT, per germline. Losses at the gene ends were 7 bases for V and 5 bases for J; bases not matched to a gene: 15. The CDR3 is 16 amino acids. DNA of the CDR3: TGTGCCAGCAATCCAAGCCCGAACAGGGGAAGAGATACGCAGTATTTT. Protein product: CASNPSPNRGRDTQYF.

This clonotype was seen at least ten times. The chain combines TRBV4-2 with TRBJ2-7, with 8 bases lining up with TRBD1. This CDR3 region has 16 residues. V was pared by 4 bases and J by 2 bases, with 10 bases of the junction left unmatched. Germline loops: CDR1 LGHNA, CDR2 YNFKEQ. CDR3 bases: TGTGCCAGCAGCCGATCCCCACCGGACAGGGCCTACGAGCAGTACTTC. The encoded protein is CASSRSPPDRAYEQYF.

This clonotype was found many times. The chain combines TRBV25-1 with TRBJ1-4; D is undetermined. V lost 6 bases, J lost 8 bases, and 4 bases lay in between. Germline CDR1 and CDR2: MGHDK and SYGVNS. This CDR3 has 10 residues. Here the CDR3 reads CASSREKLFF. The CDR3 DNA is TGTGCCAGCAGCAGAGAAAAACTGTTTTTT.

This clonotype was seen many times. The rearrangement joins TRBV12-3 or TRBV12-4 to TRBJ2-1; 11 bases agree with TRBD2. The CDR3 length is 16 residues. J was trimmed by 4 bases and V by 7 bases; bases with no gene match: 9. This chain's CDR3 is CASNILLAGDYNEQFF. CDR3 coding DNA: TGTGCCAGCAATATCTTACTAGCGGGGGATTACAATGAGCAGTTCTTC.